Listed below are T cell receptor beta chains from one sample, sequenced in a study of cytomegalovirus exposure and HLA in healthy donors. Libraries were prepared by immunoSEQ multiplex PCR; TCRdb keeps only in-frame clonotypes and omits some of them. This repertoire includes about 160,000 clones. Source material: PBMCs. These receptors came from a woman aged 55-75 years in good health and CMV-seronegative. Each CDR3 is given without its conserved first and last residue.

TRBV23-1,TRBJ1-2,ASSQPTGIANYGYT
TRBV5-4,TRBJ2-7,ASSLVVGQGRIYEQY
TRBV7-8,TRBJ2-2,ASSLTGTNTGELF
TRBV25-1,TRBJ2-6,ASSEKLTGANVLT
TRBV7-8,TRBJ1-5,ASSPDRGVGSNQPQH
TRBV7-3,TRBJ2-3,ASSFGGGTDTQY
TRBV27,TRBJ2-7,ASSPRDSPYEQY
TRBV4-2,TRBJ2-1,ASSQDRRASGGSLNEQF
TRBV18,TRBJ2-5,ASSPPERQETQY
TRBV18,TRBJ1-1,ASSPPFGQGMNTEAF
TRBV4-1,TRBJ1-1,ASSPPLGNTEAF
TRBV4-1,TRBJ1-6,ASSSREDYNSPLH
TRBV11-3,TRBJ2-1,ASSSGLAVLGEQF
TRBV6-5,TRBJ1-2,ASRSQAGLRGYT
TRBV7-2,TRBJ2-7,ASSLLAGDSYEQY
TRBV11-2,TRBJ2-6,ALTGGPSLSGANVLT
TRBV7-3,TRBJ2-5,ASSLGAGGSETQY
TRBV6-5,TRBJ2-6,ASCTGGSGANVLT
TRBV5-1,TRBJ2-1,ASSLVGGGLYNEQF
TRBV5-1,TRBJ2-2,ASRSSASGSNMYTGELF
TRBV5-6,TRBJ1-1,ASLEGGPEAF
TRBV7-2,TRBJ2-1,ASSLGRTSGSVEQF
TRBV7-3,TRBJ2-1,ASSLGTSGYNEQF
TRBV18,TRBJ2-7,ASSPPLGQAYEQY
TRBV5-4,TRBJ2-1,ASSYTSGYYNEQF
TRBV20-1,TRBJ2-5,SARVTGYQY
TRBV30,TRBJ1-3,ALTGAPRNTIY
TRBV11-2,TRBJ1-2,ASSLRQGVYGYT
TRBV10-3,TRBJ1-1,AISEPKEPEAF
TRBV27,TRBJ2-7,ASSLISLGKSHEQY
TRBV10-3,TRBJ1-3,AISDQGAGNTIY
TRBV5-6,TRBJ1-1,ASSLVAEAF
TRBV7-2,TRBJ1-1,ASSLARENTEAF
TRBV7-3,TRBJ2-3,ASSLTGTSTDTQY
TRBV19,TRBJ1-1,ASCGRGTEAF
TRBV7-3,TRBJ2-5,ASSSLSGETQY
TRBV14,TRBJ1-3,ASSLLGAGNTIY
TRBV11-1,TRBJ2-7,ASSRLETYEQY
TRBV2,TRBJ2-2,ASSAQVVPGELF
TRBV6-5,TRBJ2-5,ASSPDHRETQY
TRBV5-1,TRBJ2-3,ASSLGNQGDTQY
TRBV4-1,TRBJ2-2,ASSQEYQGVLGELF
TRBV19,TRBJ2-2,ATKAGTGNPGELF
TRBV27,TRBJ2-1,ASSARADTYNEQF
TRBV18,TRBJ1-1,ASSPNQGSTEAF
TRBV28,TRBJ1-2,ASRPTGVNYGYT
TRBV9,TRBJ2-5,ASSVASMVEETQY
TRBV18,TRBJ2-1,ASSPSGTYNEQF
TRBV7-6,TRBJ2-2,ASSLGQGWTGELF
TRBV10-3,TRBJ2-1,AISGAGLFNEQF
TRBV27,TRBJ2-6,ASSLRLGQPSGANVLT
TRBV5-1,TRBJ2-1,ASSLGTGGAYNEQF
TRBV6-1,TRBJ2-1,ASSTRVRNEQF
TRBV6-1,TRBJ2-5,ASSSRPGAQY
TRBV2,TRBJ1-1,ASRADMNTEAF
TRBV2,TRBJ1-1,ASSEALLDEAF
TRBV7-2,TRBJ1-1,ASSRRREAF